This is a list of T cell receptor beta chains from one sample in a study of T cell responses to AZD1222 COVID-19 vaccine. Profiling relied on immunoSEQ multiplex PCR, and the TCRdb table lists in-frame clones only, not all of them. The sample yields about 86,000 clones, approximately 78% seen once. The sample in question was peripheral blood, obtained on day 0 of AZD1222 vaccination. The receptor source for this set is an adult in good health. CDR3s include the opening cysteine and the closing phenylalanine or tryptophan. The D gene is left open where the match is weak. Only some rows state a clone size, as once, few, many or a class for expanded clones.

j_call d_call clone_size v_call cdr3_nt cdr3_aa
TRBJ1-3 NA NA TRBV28 TGTGCCAGCAGCAGGGACTCTGGAAACACCATATATTTT CASSRDSGNTIYF
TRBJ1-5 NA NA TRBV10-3 TGTGCCATCAGTGAGGTTGATCAGCCCCAGCATTTT CAISEVDQPQHF
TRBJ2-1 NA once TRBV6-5 TGTGCCAGCAGTTACGGGCTCAGCTCCTACAATGAGCAGTTCTTC CASSYGLSSYNEQFF
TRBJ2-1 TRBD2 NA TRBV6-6 TGTGCCAGCAGACATGTTAGCGGGAGGGCCTTAAATGAGCAGTTCTTC CASRHVSGRALNEQFF
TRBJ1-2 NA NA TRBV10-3 TGTGCCATCAGTGAAGGAGGGGAACAGGGAAACTATGGCTACACCTTC CAISEGGEQGNYGYTF
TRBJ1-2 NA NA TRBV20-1 TGCAGTGCTACGGGCTACACCTTC CSATGYTF
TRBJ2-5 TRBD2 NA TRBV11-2 TGTGCCAGCTCCCGGGGTAGCGGGATCCAAGAGACCCAGTACTTC CASSRGSGIQETQYF
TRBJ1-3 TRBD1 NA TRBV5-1 TGCGCCAGCAGCTCGACAGGGTCTGACTCTGGAAACACCATATATTTT CASSSTGSDSGNTIYF
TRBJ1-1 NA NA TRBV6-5 TGTGCCAGCCTAGAAGAAGGGACTGAAGCTTTCTTT CASLEEGTEAFF
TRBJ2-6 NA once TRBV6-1 TGTGCCAGCAGTGAAGAACAGGGATCTGGGGCCAACGTCCTGACTTTC CASSEEQGSGANVLTF
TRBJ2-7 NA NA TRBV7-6 TGTGCCAGCAGCTTAGGGGGCCGGCTGAGCTCCTACGAGCAGTACTTC CASSLGGRLSSYEQYF
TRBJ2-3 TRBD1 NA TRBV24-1 TGTGCCACCGGACAGGGCTATGCAGATACGCAGTATTTT CATGQGYADTQYF
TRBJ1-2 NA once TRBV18 TGTGCCAGCTCACCGGAGGGGACCGCGTACTATGGCTACACCTTC CASSPEGTAYYGYTF
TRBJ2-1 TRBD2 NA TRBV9 TGTGCCAGCAGCGTAGTGCTAGCGGGAGGTGAGCAGTTCTTC CASSVVLAGGEQFF
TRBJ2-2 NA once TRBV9 TGTGCCAGCAACCTGAACACCGGGGAGCTGTTTTTT CASNLNTGELFF
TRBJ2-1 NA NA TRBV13 TGTGCCAGCAGCTTTTCCTCCCCCGGGAGTGAGCAGTTCTTC CASSFSSPGSEQFF
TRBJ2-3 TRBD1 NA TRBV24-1 TGTGCCACCAGTGATTCCGCCGGGACAGGGGATGTGGATACGCAGTATTTT CATSDSAGTGDVDTQYF
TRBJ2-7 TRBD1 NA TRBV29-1 TGCAGCGCAAGACAGGGAGCAGGCTACGAGCAGTACTTC CSARQGAGYEQYF
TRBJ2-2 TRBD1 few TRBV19 TGTGCCAGTAGTGACCCGGGACAGGGGCTCTTCGGGGAGCTGTTTTTT CASSDPGQGLFGELFF
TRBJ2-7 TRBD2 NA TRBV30 TGTGCCTGGGGACTAGCGGGCGAGCAGTACTTC CAWGLAGEQYF
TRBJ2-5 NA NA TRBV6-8 TGTGCCAGCAGTAAAGGGTACCAAGAGACCCAGTACTTC CASSKGYQETQYF
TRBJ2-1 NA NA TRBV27 TGTGCCAGCAGTCCGGGACGTCGGTACAATGAGCAGTTCTTC CASSPGRRYNEQFF
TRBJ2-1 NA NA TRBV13 TGTGCCAGCAGCTTAGTATGGGGTGAGAGGCACAATGAGCAGTTCTTC CASSLVWGERHNEQFF
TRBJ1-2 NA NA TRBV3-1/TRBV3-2 TGTGCCAGCAGGAATCAGGGAGGCTATGGCTACACCTTC CASRNQGGYGYTF
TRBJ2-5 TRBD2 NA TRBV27 TGTGCCAGCAGCTCTGGCAAACTAGCGCCCTGGGGTCAAGAGACCCAGTACTTC CASSSGKLAPWGQETQYF